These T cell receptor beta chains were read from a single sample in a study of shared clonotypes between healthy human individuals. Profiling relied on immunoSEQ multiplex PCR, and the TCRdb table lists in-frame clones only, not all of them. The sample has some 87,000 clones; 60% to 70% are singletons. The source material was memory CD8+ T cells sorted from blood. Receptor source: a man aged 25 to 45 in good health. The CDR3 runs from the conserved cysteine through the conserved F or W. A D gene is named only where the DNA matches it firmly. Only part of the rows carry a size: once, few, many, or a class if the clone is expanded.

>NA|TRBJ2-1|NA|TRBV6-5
CASSYYQSSYNEQFF
TGTGCCAGCAGTTACTACCAAAGCTCCTACAATGAGCAGTTCTTC
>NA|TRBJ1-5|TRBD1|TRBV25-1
CASSDGQGASNQPQHF
TGTGCCAGCAGCGATGGACAGGGGGCTAGCAATCAGCCCCAGCATTTT
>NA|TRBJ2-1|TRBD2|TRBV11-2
CASSYTGSGLAGPNNEQFF
TGTGCCAGCAGTTATACTGGCTCGGGACTAGCGGGACCCAACAATGAGCAGTTCTTC
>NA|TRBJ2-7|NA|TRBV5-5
CASSPDFLYEQYF
TGTGCCAGTAGTCCAGACTTCCTCTACGAGCAGTACTTC
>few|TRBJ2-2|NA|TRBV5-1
CASSLGHGFTGELFF
TGCGCCAGCAGCTTGGGTCATGGATTCACCGGGGAGCTGTTTTTT
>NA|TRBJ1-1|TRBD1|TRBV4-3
CASSQDRTGSLTEAFF
TGCGCCAGCAGCCAAGACCGGACAGGGTCGTTGACTGAAGCTTTCTTT
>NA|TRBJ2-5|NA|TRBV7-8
CASSHGKETQYF
TGTGCCAGCAGCCACGGGAAAGAGACCCAGTACTTC
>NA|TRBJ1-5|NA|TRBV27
CASSPAGQENQPQHF
TGTGCCAGCAGCCCCGCGGGACAAGAAAATCAGCCCCAGCATTTT
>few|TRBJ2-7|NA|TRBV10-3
CAIGSGTTYEQYF
TGTGCCATTGGGTCAGGGACCACCTACGAGCAGTACTTC
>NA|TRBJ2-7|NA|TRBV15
CATSRELSSRDTSYEQYF
TGTGCCACCAGCAGAGAGTTGTCATCCCGGGACACCTCCTACGAGCAGTACTTC
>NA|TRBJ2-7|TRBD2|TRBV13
CASSPRLALHHEQYF
TGTGCCAGCAGCCCGAGACTAGCCCTCCATCACGAGCAGTACTTC